A selection of T cell receptor beta chains follows, all from one sample in a study of blood T cell repertoires in COVID-19. Clones were sequenced by immunoSEQ multiplex PCR, and TCRdb holds only the in-frame ones, with some missing. The sample records some 98,000 clones, more than 65% being singletons. Sequencing was carried out using peripheral blood. The receptors were gathered from a man aged 55 to 70 with acute or convalescent COVID-19. Both conserved end residues are part of each CDR3. The order of the fields is V gene, J gene, clone size, D gene, CDR3 DNA, CDR3 protein. The D gene is left open where the match is weak. Clone size is not always given. Where it is, it says once, few, many or a class for expanded clones.

V gene: TRBV7-6; J gene: TRBJ2-5; clone size: NA; D gene: TRBD2; CDR3 DNA: TGTGCCAGCAGGTCCCCGGGACTAGCGGGGCAAGAGACCCAGTACTTC; CDR3 protein: CASRSPGLAGQETQYF
V gene: TRBV6-6; J gene: TRBJ1-1; clone size: NA; D gene: TRBD1; CDR3 DNA: TGTGCCAGCAGCAACAGGGGAAATGAAGCTTTCTTT; CDR3 protein: CASSNRGNEAFF
V gene: TRBV4-3; J gene: TRBJ1-3; clone size: NA; D gene: TRBD1; CDR3 DNA: TGCGCCAGCAGCCAAGCGACAGGGTCTGGAAACACCATATATTTT; CDR3 protein: CASSQATGSGNTIYF
V gene: TRBV18; J gene: TRBJ1-2; clone size: NA; D gene: NA; CDR3 DNA: TGTGCCAGCTCAGGAGGAGGGATCTATGGCTACACCTTC; CDR3 protein: CASSGGGIYGYTF
V gene: TRBV2; J gene: TRBJ2-5; clone size: NA; D gene: NA; CDR3 DNA: TGTGCCAGCAAGACTGCCGTAGAGACCCAGTACTTC; CDR3 protein: CASKTAVETQYF
V gene: TRBV9; J gene: TRBJ1-1; clone size: NA; D gene: NA; CDR3 DNA: TGTGCCAGCAGCGTACTCCCCGACAGTGAAGCTTTCTTT; CDR3 protein: CASSVLPDSEAFF
V gene: TRBV5-1; J gene: TRBJ2-1; clone size: NA; D gene: NA; CDR3 DNA: TGCGCCAGCAGAACTGAGGAGGGACCAGCGCAGTTCTTC; CDR3 protein: CASRTEEGPAQFF
V gene: TRBV7-2; J gene: TRBJ1-2; clone size: few; D gene: TRBD1; CDR3 DNA: TGTGCCAGCAGCACCAGGACAGGGACACACTATGGCTACACCTTC; CDR3 protein: CASSTRTGTHYGYTF
V gene: TRBV14; J gene: TRBJ2-2; clone size: NA; D gene: NA; CDR3 DNA: TGTGCCAGCAGCCGCCGCTGGACAGATAACACCGGGGAGCTGTTTTTT; CDR3 protein: CASSRRWTDNTGELFF
V gene: TRBV19; J gene: TRBJ1-6; clone size: NA; D gene: NA; CDR3 DNA: TGTGCCAGTAGTATAGTAAGGGGCGATTCACCCCTCCACTTT; CDR3 protein: CASSIVRGDSPLHF
V gene: TRBV4-3; J gene: TRBJ2-1; clone size: once; D gene: NA; CDR3 DNA: TGCGCCAGCAGCCTTAATCTACGAGGCACTGAGCAGTTCTTC; CDR3 protein: CASSLNLRGTEQFF
V gene: TRBV4-1; J gene: TRBJ1-1; clone size: NA; D gene: NA; CDR3 DNA: TGCGCCAGCAGCCAAGGGCAGGGGAACACTGAAGCTTTCTTT; CDR3 protein: CASSQGQGNTEAFF
V gene: TRBV28; J gene: TRBJ1-5; clone size: NA; D gene: NA; CDR3 DNA: TGTGCCAGCAGCTTAGAACAGGGTTTGAATCAGCCCCAGCATTTT; CDR3 protein: CASSLEQGLNQPQHF
V gene: TRBV19; J gene: TRBJ2-3; clone size: NA; D gene: TRBD2; CDR3 DNA: TGTGCCAGTAGATATGGCGCGGGGGGGCCTCCAGATACGCAGTATTTT; CDR3 protein: CASRYGAGGPPDTQYF